This section outlines one T cell receptor (beta chain) sequence together with its context. The data are from a study of cytomegalovirus exposure and HLA in healthy donors. This CDR3 has 13 residues. The V gene's germline CDR1 is SQVTM and CDR2 ANQGSEA. In the PCR, 60 Vbeta and 13 Jbeta primers were used. Assay: immunoSEQ multiplex PCR; the TCRdb copy retains only in-frame clones and omits some. Of over 150,000 clones listed, around 80% are singletons. Sequencing used PBMCs. This sequence joins TRBV29-1 and TRBJ2-5; D is perhaps TRBD2 (6 bases). The last part of the DNA fits TRBJ2-7 better; the J call may be wrong. This TCR was recovered from a man between 18 and 35 years old in good health and CMV-seronegative. The CDR3 here is CSVGGGNLNEQYF. CDR3 in DNA: TGCAGCGTTGGGGGCGGGAATCTCAACGAGCAGTACTTC.